What follows are 24 T cell receptor beta chains derived from one specimen sequenced in a study of T cell clonality in common variable immunodeficiency. TCRdb's table, derived via immunoSEQ multiplex PCR, lists solely in-frame clones and lacks some. Listed for the sample are tens of thousands of clones, none seen a single time. The sequenced material came from peripheral blood mononuclear cells. These receptors were collected from a person between 18 and 75 years old in good health.

There are many counts of this clone. The read ends 3 residues early relative to the CDR3; the germline J gene fills the gap. The rearrangement uses TRBV2 and TRBJ2-1, with D tentatively TRBD1 (6 bases). Germline V lookup: CDR1 SNHLY, CDR2 FYNNEI. The V end was cut by 3 bases, the J end by 4 bases, with 13 bases between. The CDR3 spans 15 residues. CDR3 bases read: TGTGCCAGCAGTGATCAGGACAGCAATTACAATGAG. Its translation is CASSDQDSNYNE. The full-length CDR3 reads as CASSDQDSNYNEQFF.

This clone was counted many times. The CDR3 is cut off 3 residues early in the read; its end comes from the germline J gene. V is TRBV9 and J is TRBJ2-1; TRBD2 agrees at 7 bases. CDR1 is SGDLS, CDR2 YYNGEE, per germline. This CDR3 is 15 amino acids long. After removal of 2 bases from V and 4 bases from J, the junction contained 6 bases not matched to a gene. CDR3 in amino acids: CASSVGLVGYNEQFF. CDR3 bases read: TGTGCCAGCAGCGTCGGACTAGTAGGGTACAATGAG.

This clone was counted ten times or more. The read ends 3 residues before the CDR3 terminus; that terminus is restored from the germline J gene. This rearrangement joins TRBV24-1 to TRBJ1-4; TRBD1 is a possible D gene (5 bases). Germline assignment: CDR1 KGHDR and CDR2 SFDVKD. V lost 2 bases and J lost 0, with 9 bases in between. This CDR3 is built from 16 residues. The chain's CDR3 is CATSDSDSATNEKLFF. The DNA read from the CDR3 is TGTGCCACCAGTGATTCCGACAGCGCAACTAATGAAAAA.

This clone was seen at least ten times. Coverage ceases 3 residues before the CDR3 finishes, and the germline J gene fills in the end. The chain joins TRBV29-1 to TRBJ2-2; TRBD1 matches at 12 bases. The germline V gene has CDR1 SQVTM and CDR2 ANQGSEA. This CDR3 spans 15 amino acids. The V segment lost 4 bases and the J segment 4 bases; nucleotides outside the gene matches: 4. The sequenced part of the CDR3 DNA is TGCAGCGTTGTTGGGACAGGGGGCAGCACCGGGGAG. As protein: CSVVGTGGSTGE. The full-length CDR3 reads as CSVVGTGGSTGELFF.

This clone was seen at least ten times. At one of its ends the junction is not consistent with the germline gene, which may arise from a read error. The missing CDR3 end, 3 residues past where the read stops, is filled in from the germline J gene. The rearrangement uses TRBV7-7 and TRBJ2-3; tentatively, D is TRBD1 (5 bases). CDR1 SSHAT and CDR2 FNYEAQ come from the germline V gene (reference sequence). The length of the CDR3 is 15 residues. CDR3 sequence reads: CASSSGRAGTDTQYF. CDR3 DNA, as far as it was read: TGTGCTAGCAGCTCGGGCAGGGCGGGCACAGATACG. The whole variable domain, filled in from reference TRBV7-7 and TRBJ2-3, reads GAGVSQSPRYKVTKRGQDVTLRCDPISSHATLYWYQQALGQGPEFLTYFNYEAQPDKSGLPSDRFSAERPEGSISTLTIQRTEQRDSAMYRCASSSGRAGTDTQYFGPGTRLTVL.

This clone was recorded at least ten times. The read halts 3 residues ahead of the CDR3 end, with the missing end drawn from the germline J gene. The genes are TRBV4-1 and TRBJ2-5; 15 bases agree with TRBD2. The CDR3 length is 15 residues. After removal of 6 bases from V and 5 bases from J, the junction contained 4 bases not matched to a gene. Germline lookup yields CDR1 MGHRA and CDR2 YSYEKL. The sequenced CDR3 bases are TGCGCCAGCAGGAGGACTAGCGGGGGGGTTGAGACC. Encoded protein: CASRRTSGGVET. The CDR3 reads in full as CASRRTSGGVETQYF.

This clone has at least ten counts. From the germline J gene comes the end of the CDR3, since the read stops 3 residues before it. The J gene is TRBJ2-2, the V gene TRBV5-1; no definite D call. The CDR3 length is 14 residues. The V gene's germline CDR1 is SGHRS and CDR2 YFSETQ. The V and J ends lost 1 base and 4 bases respectively, with 8 bases between them. Partial CDR3 DNA: TGCGCCAGCAGCTTGACAGTTTCCACCGGGGAG. This sequence encodes CASSLTVSTGE. The full CDR3 protein reads CASSLTVSTGELFF. Full variable domain (remainder filled in from reference TRBV5-1 and TRBJ2-2): KAGVTQTPRYLIKTRGQQVTLSCSPISGHRSVSWYQQTPGQGLQFLFEYFSETQRNKGNFPGRFSGRQFSNSRSEMNVSTLELGDSALYLCASSLTVSTGELFFGEGSRLTVL.

This clone was recorded many times. The DNA ends 3 residues before the CDR3 does, and the rest of the CDR3 is filled in from the germline J gene. The chain is built from TRBV12-5 and TRBJ2-1; TRBD2 aligns across 7 bases. The V and J ends lost 7 bases and 6 bases, in that order; junction bases with no gene match: 9. CDR1 is LGHNT, CDR2 FRNRAP, per germline. The CDR3 has 14 amino acids. CDR3 sequence: CASVGTTESNEQFF. Incomplete CDR3 DNA: TGTGCTAGTGTCGGGACTACGGAAAGCAATGAG.

This clone was detected ten times or more. With the read ending 3 residues before the CDR3 end, the germline J gene is used to fill in that end. This sequence joins TRBV19 and TRBJ2-1, with TRBD2 identical over 9 bases. CDR3 length equals 15 residues. Trimming at V came to 7 bases and at J to 3 bases, leaving 7 bases not matched to a gene. Looked up from germline, CDR1 is LNHDA and CDR2 is SQIVND (reference sequence). The CDR3 region is CASNNSGGSYNEQFF. CDR3 bases read: TGTGCCAGTAATAATAGCGGGGGCAGCTACAATGAG.

This clone was counted at least ten times. Coverage ceases 3 residues before the CDR3 finishes, and the germline J gene fills in the end. The J gene is TRBJ1-2, the V gene TRBV2, with D tentatively TRBD1 (6 bases). The CDR3 contains 14 residues. The germline V and J ends were trimmed by 3 bases and 2 bases, with 10 bases remaining between them. The germline gives CDR1 SNHLY, CDR2 FYNNEI. CDR3 sequence reads: CASSDQGSNYGYTF. The covered CDR3 bases are TGTGCCAGCAGTGATCAGGGGTCGAACTATGGC.

At least ten counts were recorded for this clone. The read ends 3 residues early relative to the CDR3; the germline J gene fills the gap. This chain joins TRBV19 and TRBJ2-7, with 7 bases matching TRBD1. V shed 6 bases, J shed 1 base, and the junction held 15 bases outside the gene matches. CDR1 is LNHDA and CDR2 is SQIVND in the germline V gene (reference sequence). This CDR3 spans 17 amino acids. The sequenced CDR3 bases are TGTGCCAGTAGCCTTTCCGCCGGGACAGCCTATTCCTACGAG. Protein product: CASSLSAGTAYSYE. The complete CDR3 protein is CASSLSAGTAYSYEQYF.

This clone has at least ten counts. The missing CDR3 end, 3 residues past where the read stops, is filled in from the germline J gene. The chain combines TRBV15 with TRBJ2-2; weak D call: TRBD2 (6 bases). CDR3 length: 14 residues. V dropped 0 bases and J dropped 6 bases, with 8 bases sitting between them. CDR1 is LNHNV, CDR2 YYDKDF, per germline (reference sequence). Partial CDR3 DNA: TGTGCCACCAGCAGAGACAGGGAGGCCGGGGAG. It yields the protein CATSRDREAGE. Given in full, the CDR3 is CATSRDREAGELFF. The full variable domain, completed using reference TRBV15 and TRBJ2-2, is DAMVIQNPRYQVTQFGKPVTLSCSQTLNHNVMYWYQQKSSQAPKLLFHYYDKDFNNEADTPDNFQSRRPNTSFCFLDIRSPGLGDTAMYLCATSRDREAGELFFGEGSRLTVL.

The table lists this clone with many counts. Compared with germline, one end of the junction differs, possibly owing to a read error. The read gets to within 3 residues of the CDR3 end, and the germline J gene fills in the rest. The chain is built from TRBV10-3 and TRBJ1-2, with a tentative D call TRBD1 (6 bases). The CDR3 covers 13 residues. Germline V CDR1 and CDR2: ENHRY, SYGVKD. This chain's CDR3 is CAIGELRQDGYTF. The CDR3 bases that were read are TGTGCCATCGGTGAGCTACGACAGGACGGC.

This clone has at least ten counts. The read terminates 3 residues before the CDR3 end, so the remaining end is supplied by the germline J gene. The rearrangement links TRBV7-3 to TRBJ1-6; D may be TRBD1 (6 bases). Between the trimmed V and J ends, which lost 2 bases and 6 bases, there was a span of 11 bases. This CDR3 spans 15 amino acids. Germline assignment: CDR1 SGHTA and CDR2 FQGTGA. The sequenced CDR3 bases are TGTGCCAGCAGCTTAGAGGGGACAACTAATTCACCC. It translates to CASSLEGTTNSP. The entire CDR3 is CASSLEGTTNSPLHF.

Many counts were recorded for this clone. The CDR3 extends 3 residues past the end of the read, so its final part is completed from the germline J gene. The chain recombines TRBV2 with TRBJ2-1; D may be TRBD1 (6 bases). Germline-derived CDR1 and CDR2 are SNHLY and FYNNEI. This CDR3 comprises 14 residues. Trimming removed 7 bases from V and 5 bases from J, with 15 bases in between. Incomplete CDR3 DNA: TGTGCCAGCAATGTGATAGGGGGAAACAATGAG. This gives the protein CASNVIGGNNE. The entire CDR3 is CASNVIGGNNEQFF.

This clone was seen ten or more times. CDR3 DNA (partial): TGTGCCAGCAGCTTTGTTGAGGTAGCGGGGACGAACACCGGGGAG. Protein product: CASSFVEVAGTNTGE. The CDR3, in full, reads CASSFVEVAGTNTGELFF. The chain combines TRBV7-6 with TRBJ2-2, with 8 positions matching TRBD2. From the germline J gene comes the end of the CDR3, since the read stops 3 residues before it. CDR3 length equals 18 residues. The germline V gene encodes CDR1 SGHVS and CDR2 FNYEAQ. V shed 3 bases and J 0 bases; nucleotides not matched to a gene: 9.

This clone came up a few times. The missing CDR3 end, 3 residues past where the read stops, is filled in from the germline J gene. The chain recombines TRBV11-2 with TRBJ2-7; the D gene is possibly TRBD2 (5 bases). This CDR3 region has 15 residues. V lost 0 bases and J 2 bases, leaving 11 bases between the germline ends. The V gene's germline CDR1 is SGHAT and CDR2 FQNNGV. The CDR3 loop is CASSLDGGPTYEQYF. The part of the CDR3 DNA that was read is TGTGCCAGCAGCTTAGATGGCGGGCCGACCTACGAG. Full variable domain (remainder filled in from reference TRBV11-2 and TRBJ2-7): EAGVAQSPRYKIIEKRQSVAFWCNPISGHATLYWYQQILGQGPKLLIQFQNNGVVDDSQLPKDRFSAERLKGVDSTLKIQPAKLEDSAVYLCASSLDGGPTYEQYFGPGTRLTVT.

This clone showed up many times. With the read ending 3 residues before the CDR3 end, the germline J gene is used to fill in that end. The chain has TRBV7-9 and TRBJ2-7, with D possibly being TRBD1 (6 bases). The CDR3 runs to 13 residues. The germline gives CDR1 SEHNR, CDR2 FQNEAQ (reference sequence). V gave up 5 bases and J gave up 2 bases, with 10 bases separating them. The CDR3 sequence: CASSPTGTYEQYF. CDR3 DNA, as far as it was read: TGTGCCAGCAGCCCTACAGGGACCTACGAG.

This clone was counted at least ten times. Sequencing ends 3 residues short of the CDR3 end; the germline J gene provides the rest. This chain connects TRBV7-9 to TRBJ2-1, with 8 bases identical to TRBD2. There are 14 residues in the CDR3. Germline V gene lookup returns CDR1 SEHNR and CDR2 FQNEAQ (reference sequence). The trim removed 1 base at V and 9 bases at J, leaving 5 bases unmatched. The DNA read from the CDR3 is TGTGCCAGCAGCTTAGTGGGACTAGGAGTTGAG. Its translation: CASSLVGLGVE. The entire CDR3 is CASSLVGLGVEQFF.

There are many counts of this clone. The DNA ends 3 residues before the CDR3 does, and the rest of the CDR3 is filled in from the germline J gene. The chain has TRBV9 and TRBJ2-3, with a weak D call TRBD1 (5 bases). Germline CDR1 is SGDLS and CDR2 is YYNGEE. This CDR3 comprises 14 residues. V was trimmed by 4 bases and J by 4 bases, leaving 13 bases between them. The sequenced CDR3 bases are TGTGCCAGCAGCCCCATGGACAATCCAGATACG. Translating it yields CASSPMDNPDT. The whole CDR3 reads CASSPMDNPDTQYF.

This clone has at least ten counts. Coverage ceases 3 residues before the CDR3 finishes, and the germline J gene fills in the end. V gene TRBV7-9 combines with J gene TRBJ1-4; 9 bases fit TRBD1. Trimming removed 6 bases from V and 8 bases from J; junction bases left unmatched: 7. Per germline, CDR1 SEHNR and CDR2 FQNEAQ (reference sequence). The CDR3 sequence is 14 residues long. The CDR3 DNA, read in part, is TGTGCCAGCAGGCCGGGACAGGGTGAGGAAAAA. Protein: CASRPGQGEEK. In full, the CDR3 reads CASRPGQGEEKLFF.

This clone was observed at least ten times. The CDR3 end falls 3 residues outside the read, so it is completed with the germline J gene. This sequence joins TRBV6-1 and TRBJ2-1; 7 bases align to TRBD1. The CDR3 spans 15 residues. Germline CDR1 MNHNS, CDR2 SASEGT. V shed 4 bases and J 0 bases; nucleotides not matched to a gene: 3. The DNA read from the CDR3 is TGTGCCAGCAGTGGGGACAGTAGCTCCTACAATGAG. This sequence encodes CASSGDSSSYNE. The whole CDR3 is CASSGDSSSYNEQFF.

This clone showed up many times. The missing CDR3 end, 3 residues past where the read stops, is filled in from the germline J gene. The chain uses TRBV19 and TRBJ2-1, with TRBD2 identical over 12 bases. Per the germline V gene, CDR1 is LNHDA and CDR2 is SQIVND (reference sequence). The J segment lost 7 bases and the V segment lost 6 bases, leaving 13 bases of the junction unmatched. The CDR3 sequence is 17 residues long. The sequenced part of the CDR3 DNA is TGTGCCAGTAGCCCTTCTAGCGGGGGGGATGGACGGAATGAG. Translation gives CASSPSSGGDGRNE. The CDR3 reads in full as CASSPSSGGDGRNEQFF.

This clone came up many times. The read terminates 3 residues ahead of where the CDR3 ends, so the germline J gene completes it. The J gene is TRBJ1-5, the V gene TRBV10-3, with D tentatively TRBD1 (6 bases). This CDR3 has 15 residues. Trimming stripped 0 bases from V and 7 bases from J, with 13 bases between. Germline lookup yields CDR1 ENHRY and CDR2 SYGVKD. The CDR3 spells CAISESQGLYQPQHF. Partial CDR3 DNA: TGTGCCATCAGTGAGTCTCAGGGGCTTTACCAGCCC.